This T cell receptor (beta chain) appears in the sequencing data of a study of spatial heterogeneity in lung cancer. Time point meaning: blood at routine non-recurrence follow-up after resection. Without sorting, whole RNA was sequenced from tumor, nontumor lung or frozen PBMC. The CDR3 is 15 amino acids. Germline CDR1 SGHNT, CDR2 YYREEE (reference sequence). V lost 2 bases and J lost 0, with 9 bases in between. MiXCR, applied by TCRdb to the 5' RACE reads, yields one record per CDR3 protein. The repertoire holds more than 40,000 distinct CDR3 sequences, 20% to 25% seen once, with approximately 7.2% in the top ten.

This clonotype was obtained from a female donor with early-stage non-small cell lung cancer. The gene calls are TRBV5-4 and TRBJ1-3; unclear D gene. Specimen: PBMCs, collected at follow-up. CDR3 region: CASSLHLSSGNTIYF. The CDR3, as DNA: TGTGCCAGCAGCTTACACCTCTCCTCTGGAAACACCATATATTTT.